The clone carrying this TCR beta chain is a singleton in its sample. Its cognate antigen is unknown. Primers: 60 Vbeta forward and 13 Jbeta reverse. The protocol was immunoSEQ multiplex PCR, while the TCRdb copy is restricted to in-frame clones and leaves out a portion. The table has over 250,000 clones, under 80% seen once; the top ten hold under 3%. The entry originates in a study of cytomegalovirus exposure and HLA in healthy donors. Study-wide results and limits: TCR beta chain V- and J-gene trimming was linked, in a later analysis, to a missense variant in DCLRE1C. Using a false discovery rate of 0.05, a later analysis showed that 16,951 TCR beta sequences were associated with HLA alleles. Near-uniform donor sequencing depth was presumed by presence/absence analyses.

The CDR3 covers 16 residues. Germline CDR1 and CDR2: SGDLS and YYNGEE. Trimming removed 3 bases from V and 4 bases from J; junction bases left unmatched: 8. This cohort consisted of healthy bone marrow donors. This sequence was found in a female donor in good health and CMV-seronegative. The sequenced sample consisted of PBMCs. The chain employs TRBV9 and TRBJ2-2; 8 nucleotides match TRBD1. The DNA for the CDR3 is TGTGCCAGCAGCGCCCCGGACAGGGCCGCCACCGGGGAGCTGTTTTTT. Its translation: CASSAPDRAATGELFF. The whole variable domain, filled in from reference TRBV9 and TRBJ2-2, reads DSGVTQTPKHLITATGQRVTLRCSPRSGDLSVYWYQQSLDQGLQFLIQYYNGEERAKGNILERFSAQQFPDLHSELNLSSLELGDSALYFCASSAPDRAATGELFFGEGSRLTVL.